This T cell receptor (beta chain) derives from a study of identical twins. General observations from the study: Some out-of-frame alpha sequences were shared by twins, and these showed excess low generation probability. Cross-sectional statistical analysis was relied on for the conclusions, without the same donors being followed.

CDR3 size: 12 residues. Per germline, CDR1 SEHNR and CDR2 FQNEAQ (reference sequence). Trimming removed 8 bases from V and 7 bases from J, with 12 bases in between. Each CDR3 protein is one row after TCRdb ran MiXCR on the 5' RACE reads. The data hold 540,000 or so distinct CDR3 sequences, with approximately 20% observed a single time. Worth noting for this clonotype: Its antigen is currently unknown.

The same data also went into a second study, on yellow fever vaccine responses in identical twins.

The chain uses TRBV7-9 and TRBJ1-5; D gene ambiguous. This receptor was obtained from a woman under 30 in good health. Sequencing input: CD4+ T cells sorted from blood. The CDR3, as DNA: TGTGCCAGCGAGGGCCTTAACCAGCCCCAGCATTTT. Protein product: CASEGLNQPQHF.